This T cell receptor beta chain was found in a study of cytomegalovirus exposure and HLA in healthy donors. On this clone: Its antigen remains unidentified. A read error may account for a junction end that differs from germline.

13 Jbeta primers and 60 Vbeta primers were used for the PCR. Sequenced by immunoSEQ multiplex PCR; TCRdb stores in-frame clones only, minus some. Of around 150,000 clones in the sample, 79% were seen once. Study results and caveats: A reported reduction in N-insertions relative to the approximately 670-donor mean was seen in an Asian-associated ancestry cluster in a later analysis. The study listed roughly 150 cytomegalovirus-associated TCR beta chains.

This CDR3 is 17 amino acids long. Germline V lookup: CDR1 LNHDA, CDR2 SQIVND (reference sequence). The rearrangement joins TRBV19 to TRBJ2-3; 9 bases line up with TRBD1. The sample comprised PBMCs. This receptor was obtained from a man in his fifties in good health and CMV-seropositive. DNA for the CDR3: TGTGCCAGTAGTGGAACAGGGGGCGCCGGCGGCACAAATACGCAGTATTTT. It is translated as CASSGTGGAGGTNTQYF.